These 14 T cell receptor beta chains were all obtained from the same sample, sequenced in a study of blood T cells in healthy people across ages. Combining a sample-barcoded 5' primer with a J-beta primer mix, a second PCR ran for 7 to 11 cycles. MiXCR was run by TCRdb on the 5' RACE reads, yielding one entry per CDR3 protein. The data hold over 600,000 distinct CDR3 sequences, with about 43% observed a single time. Material for sequencing was blood. The receptors stem from a man of 80 years or more in good health.

In its sample, this clonotype was seen a few times. DNA of the CDR3: TGTGCCAGCAGTTTACACTTGGGGGGGGTGGAAACCTACAATGAGCAGTTCTTC. Translation: CASSLHLGGVETYNEQFF. The chain employs TRBV12-3 or TRBV12-4 and TRBJ2-1; 7 bases are shared with TRBD2. CDR3 length: 18 amino acids. Losses at the gene ends were 2 bases for V and 2 bases for J; bases not matched to a gene: 12.

CDR3 in DNA: TGTGCCAGCAGCTTATCCATGATGAACACTGAAGCTTTCTTT. Its translation: CASSLSMMNTEAFF. The rearrangement uses TRBV7-2 and TRBJ1-1; D is unclear. CDR1 and CDR2 (germline): SGHTA, FQGNSA. Trimming pared 2 bases from V and 0 bases from J, leaving 7 bases between. The CDR3 sequence is 14 residues long. Full variable domain (missing parts from reference TRBV7-2 and TRBJ1-1): GAGVSQSPSNKVTEKGKDVELRCDPISGHTALYWYRQSLGQGLEFLIYFQGNSAPDKSGLPSDRFSAERTGGSVSTLTIQRTQQEDSAVYLCASSLSMMNTEAFFGQGTRLTVV.

The chain recombines TRBV7-8 with TRBJ2-7; D is ambiguous. The CDR3 is 14 amino acids. The V end was cut by 6 bases, the J end by 2 bases, with 14 bases between. From germline, CDR1 is SGHVS and CDR2 FQNEAQ. The CDR3 sequence: CASRPRWTTYEQYF. CDR3 DNA sequence: TGTGCCAGCAGACCCCGCTGGACGACCTACGAGCAGTACTTC.

Ten or more counts support this clonotype. The rearrangement joins TRBV20-1 to TRBJ2-5; TRBD1 matches at 9 bases. The CDR3 covers 15 residues. Losses at the gene ends were 3 bases for V and 5 bases for J; bases not matched to a gene: 10. CDR1 and CDR2 from the germline V gene are DFQATT and SNEGSKA (reference sequence). The CDR3 is CSARKGTGPGETQYF. The CDR3, as DNA: TGCAGTGCTAGGAAAGGGACAGGGCCAGGGGAGACCCAGTACTTC.

This chain uses TRBV28 with TRBJ1-2, with 8 bases aligning to TRBD1. Germline V CDR1 and CDR2: MDHEN, SYDVKM. CDR3 length: 12 amino acids. V gave up 6 bases and J gave up 11 bases; unmatched junction bases: 8. The CDR3, as DNA: TGTGCCAGCAGGTCTCCCGGACAGGGATACACCTTC. Translating it yields CASRSPGQGYTF.

A single count supports this clonotype. The CDR3 region is CASSLAHGRSYNEQFF. CDR3 in DNA: TGTGCCAGCAGCTTAGCGCACGGGCGGTCCTACAATGAGCAGTTCTTC. J is TRBJ2-1 and V is TRBV7-6; D gene uncertain. V lost 0 bases, J lost 1 base, and 10 bases lay in between. Germline V gene data show CDR1 as SGHVS and CDR2 as FNYEAQ. There are 16 residues in the CDR3.

The chain joins TRBV7-2 to TRBJ1-5; 7 nucleotides align to TRBD1. CDR3 size: 14 residues. With V trimmed by 6 bases and J by 3 bases, 5 bases remained unmatched. CDR1 is SGHTA, CDR2 FQGNSA, per germline. As DNA, the CDR3 is TGTGCCAGCAGAAGACAGGGACCCAATCAGCCCCAGCATTTT. Its translation is CASRRQGPNQPQHF.

This chain connects TRBV4-3 to TRBJ1-1; D perhaps matches TRBD1 (6 bases). The CDR3 contains 16 residues. Trimming pared 0 bases from V and 6 bases from J, leaving 17 bases between. Germline V lookup: CDR1 LGHNA, CDR2 YSLEER. As DNA, the CDR3 is TGCGCCAGCAGCCAAGATTTGGTATCGGGGGCTTCTGAAGCTTTCTTT. Its protein product is CASSQDLVSGASEAFF.

V gene TRBV7-9 combines with J gene TRBJ2-1, with D possibly being TRBD2 (6 bases). Germline CDR1 is SEHNR and CDR2 is FQNEAQ (reference sequence). The CDR3 contains 12 residues. V was trimmed by 5 bases and J by 10 bases, leaving 12 bases between them. The CDR3 DNA is TGTGCCAGCAGCGACGGGGGACTCGAGCAGTTCTTC. Protein product: CASSDGGLEQFF.

The chain combines TRBV6-6 with TRBJ2-7, with 9 positions matching TRBD1. CDR1 and CDR2 (germline): MNHNY, SVGAGI (reference sequence). The ends lost 7 bases at V and 1 base at J; junction bases unmatched: 8. This CDR3 region has 15 residues. The CDR3 here is CASTTTGGVSYEQYF. For the CDR3, the DNA is TGTGCCAGCACCACAACAGGGGGCGTATCCTACGAGCAGTACTTC.

Ten or more counts support this clonotype. The chain carries TRBV7-2 and TRBJ2-1; possibly TRBD2 for D (6 bases). In germline, CDR1 is SGHTA, CDR2 FQGNSA. The V end was cut by 5 bases, the J end by 7 bases, with 12 bases between. The CDR3 has 13 residues. The CDR3 protein is CASSPRRGNEQFF. CDR3 coding DNA: TGTGCCAGCAGCCCCCGGCGGGGTAATGAGCAGTTCTTC.

Here the CDR3 reads CASSQEQQQETQYF. CDR3 DNA: TGTGCCAGCAGCCAAGAACAACAACAAGAGACCCAGTACTTC. The rearrangement links TRBV4-2 to TRBJ2-5; D unresolved. V was trimmed by 0 bases and J by 2 bases, leaving 7 bases between them. CDR1 LGHNA and CDR2 YNFKEQ come from the germline V gene. The CDR3 is 14 amino acids.

This clonotype has a single count. V gene TRBV7-2 combines with J gene TRBJ1-6; 8 positions agree with TRBD1. The junction had 7 bases not matched to a gene; V was cut back by 5 bases and J by 7 bases. Germline loops: CDR1 SGHTA, CDR2 FQGNSA. CDR3 length: 15 amino acids. DNA for the CDR3: TGTGCCAGCAGCATTGGACAGGGCCTAAATTCACCCCTCCACTTT. This gives the protein CASSIGQGLNSPLHF.

The chain employs TRBV7-2 and TRBJ2-1, with D maybe TRBD1 (7 bases). V lost 1 base to trimming and J lost 10 bases, with 20 bases between them. The germline gives CDR1 SGHTA, CDR2 FQGNSA. The CDR3 contains 16 residues. The DNA of the CDR3 is TGTGCCAGCAGCTTAGGTGGGGGGACAGTACTAAGCGAGCAGTTCTTC. Its protein product is CASSLGGGTVLSEQFF.